This TCR beta chain was sequenced during a study of OX40 agonist ivuxolimab in advanced cancers. The V end lost 0 bases, the J end lost 2 bases, and 11 bases lay between the germline ends. Per the germline V gene, CDR1 is MNHNY and CDR2 is SVGAGI (reference sequence). The CDR3 has 15 amino acids. The protocol was immunoSEQ multiplex PCR, while the TCRdb copy is restricted to in-frame clones and leaves out a portion. The data show 130,000 or so clones, more than 85% seen once. Specimen: CD4+ or CD8+ T cells sorted from blood, collected in a trial of the OX40 agonist ivuxolimab. The gene calls are TRBV6-6 and TRBJ2-7, with D unresolved. This TCR came from an adult with an advanced solid tumor such as melanoma, head and neck, liver or kidney cancer. CDR3 sequence (DNA): TGTGCCAGCAGTTACTCGAGACTGTCGACCTACGAGCAGTACTTC. Translated: CASSYSRLSTYEQYF.